The subject of this entry is one T cell receptor beta chain. Its antigen remains unidentified. This record comes from a study of T-cell reconstitution after alpha-beta-depleted transplantation in children. Study findings and constraints: Diversity and T-cell counts at one year after transplant derived mostly from new T cells.

Trimming took 1 base from V and 4 from J; bases not matched to a gene: 4. The V gene's germline CDR1 is SGHVS and CDR2 FNYEAQ. This CDR3 spans 15 amino acids. Molecular barcoding with unique molecular identifiers was used for the TCRbeta library. Each CDR3 protein gets one entry after TCRdb re-called the PCR reads with MiXCR. The sample shows some 200,000 distinct CDR3 sequences, approximately 8% of them seen only once. This receptor was identified in a male patient aged 2-9 years who had a stem cell transplant for acute myeloid leukemia, so the T cells may come from the graft donor. Specimen: PBMCs, mostly from graft donor cells, collected 360 days after TCRalphabeta/CD19-depleted stem cell transplant. The V call is TRBV7-6, the J call TRBJ1-2; TRBD1 matches 9 bases. Written as DNA, the CDR3 is TGTGCCAGCAGCTTAGAACAGGGGGCTAGCTATGGCTACACCTTC. Amino acid sequence: CASSLEQGASYGYTF. Supplemented by reference TRBV7-6 and TRBJ1-2, the full variable domain reads GAGVSQSPRYKVTKRGQDVALRCDPISGHVSLYWYRQALGQGPEFLTYFNYEAQQDKSGLPNDRFSAERPEGSISTLTIQRTEQRDSAMYRCASSLEQGASYGYTFGSGTRLTVV.